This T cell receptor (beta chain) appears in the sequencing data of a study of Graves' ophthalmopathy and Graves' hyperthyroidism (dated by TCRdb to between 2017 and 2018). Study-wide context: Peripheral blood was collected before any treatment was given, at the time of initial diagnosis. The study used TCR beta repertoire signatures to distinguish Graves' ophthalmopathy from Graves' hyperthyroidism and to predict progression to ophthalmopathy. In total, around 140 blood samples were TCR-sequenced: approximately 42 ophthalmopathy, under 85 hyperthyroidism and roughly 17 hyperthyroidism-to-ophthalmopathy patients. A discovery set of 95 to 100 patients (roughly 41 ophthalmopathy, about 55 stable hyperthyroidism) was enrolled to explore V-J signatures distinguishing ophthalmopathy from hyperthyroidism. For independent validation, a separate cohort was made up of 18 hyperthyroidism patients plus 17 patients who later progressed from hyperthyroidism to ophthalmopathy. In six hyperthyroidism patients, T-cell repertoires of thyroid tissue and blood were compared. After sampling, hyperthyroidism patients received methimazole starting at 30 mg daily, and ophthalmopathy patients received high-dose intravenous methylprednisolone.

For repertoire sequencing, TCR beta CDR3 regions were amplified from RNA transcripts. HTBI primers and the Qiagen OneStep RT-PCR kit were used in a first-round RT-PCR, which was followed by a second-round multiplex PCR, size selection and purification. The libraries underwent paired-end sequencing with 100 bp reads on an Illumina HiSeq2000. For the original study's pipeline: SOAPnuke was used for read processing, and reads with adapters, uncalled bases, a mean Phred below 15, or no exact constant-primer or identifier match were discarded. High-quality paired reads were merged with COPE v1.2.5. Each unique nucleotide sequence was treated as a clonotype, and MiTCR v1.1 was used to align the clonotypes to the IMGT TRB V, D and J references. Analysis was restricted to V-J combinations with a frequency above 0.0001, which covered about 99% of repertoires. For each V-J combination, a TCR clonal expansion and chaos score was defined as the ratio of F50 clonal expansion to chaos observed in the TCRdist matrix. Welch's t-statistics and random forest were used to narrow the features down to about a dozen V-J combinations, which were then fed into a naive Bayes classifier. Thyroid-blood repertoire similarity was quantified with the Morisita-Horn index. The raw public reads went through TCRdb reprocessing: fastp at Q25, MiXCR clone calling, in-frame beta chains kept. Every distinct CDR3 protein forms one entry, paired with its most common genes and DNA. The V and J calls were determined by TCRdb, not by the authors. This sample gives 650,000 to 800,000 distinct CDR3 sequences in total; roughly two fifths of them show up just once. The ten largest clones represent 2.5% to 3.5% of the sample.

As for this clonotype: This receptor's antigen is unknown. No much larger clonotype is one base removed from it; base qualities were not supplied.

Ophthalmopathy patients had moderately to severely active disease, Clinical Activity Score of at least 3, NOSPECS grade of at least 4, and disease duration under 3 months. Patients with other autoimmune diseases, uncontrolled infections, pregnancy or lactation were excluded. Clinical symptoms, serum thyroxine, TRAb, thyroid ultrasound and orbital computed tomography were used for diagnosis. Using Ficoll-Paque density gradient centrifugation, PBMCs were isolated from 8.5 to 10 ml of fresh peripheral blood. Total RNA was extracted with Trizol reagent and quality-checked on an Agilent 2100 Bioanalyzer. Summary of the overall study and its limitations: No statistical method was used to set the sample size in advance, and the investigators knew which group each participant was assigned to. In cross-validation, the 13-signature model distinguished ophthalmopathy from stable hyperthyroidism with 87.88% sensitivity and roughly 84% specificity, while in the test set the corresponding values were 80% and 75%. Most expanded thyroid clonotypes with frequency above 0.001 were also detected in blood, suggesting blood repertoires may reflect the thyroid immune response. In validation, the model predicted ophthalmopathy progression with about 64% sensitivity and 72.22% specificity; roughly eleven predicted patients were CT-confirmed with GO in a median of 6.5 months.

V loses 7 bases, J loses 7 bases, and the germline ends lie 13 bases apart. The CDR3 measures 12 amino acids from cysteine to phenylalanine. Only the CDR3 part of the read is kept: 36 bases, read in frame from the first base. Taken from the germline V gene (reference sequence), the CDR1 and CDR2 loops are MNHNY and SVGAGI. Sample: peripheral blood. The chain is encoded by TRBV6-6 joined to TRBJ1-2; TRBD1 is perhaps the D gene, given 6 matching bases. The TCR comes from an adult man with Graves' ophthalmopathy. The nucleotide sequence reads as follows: TGTGCCAGCAACCGAGACAGGTCTGGCTACACCTTC. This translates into CASNRDRSGYTF.